This TCR beta chain stems from a study of T cells in localized non-small cell lung cancer (dated by TCRdb to about 2020). Background for the entire study: The study examined T cell repertoires in a few hundred patients with early-stage NSCLC and compared tumors with uninvolved tumor-adjacent lungs. All 240 or so NSCLC patients in the cohort were treatment-naive and had localized lung tumors that were resected. Of the NSCLC patients, about 130 were male and roughly 100 were female, and the mean age was approximately 64 years.

Taken from cysteine to phenylalanine, the CDR3 has 12 residues. The only DNA kept is the CDR3, 36 bases in frame from the first base. After removal of 3 bases from V and 2 bases from J, the junction retains 0 bases not matched to a gene. CDR1 and CDR2, per the germline V gene (reference sequence), are GTSNPN and SVGIG. Uninvolved adjacent lung was obtained at least 2 cm from the tumor margin, and the absence of atypia was confirmed by two independent pathologists. At diagnosis, peripheral blood, uninvolved tumor-adjacent lung and tumor were collected and were preserved as a mix of fresh-frozen and FFPE material. TCR beta CDR3 regions were sequenced from DNA using the immunoSEQ Assay. On the study's bioinformatics: T cell density was computed as TCR beta template counts normalized to usable DNA estimated by amplifying housekeeping genes. Richness was estimated using the preseqR package, with extrapolation to 400,000 templates for PBMC samples and to 120,000 templates for tissue samples. Clonality was defined as one minus Pielou's evenness. Tissue-enriched TCRs were identified by differential abundance testing using productive amino-acid clonotypes, minimum total count 5 and alpha 0.1. The Jaccard Index and the Morisita Overlap Index were used to measure how much the repertoires overlapped between compartments. GLIPH grouped TCR beta CDR3s together with public tetramer-defined viral CDR3s, and a viral motif had to include at least three viral sequences and show V-gene enrichment. TCRdb's version of the immuneACCESS table is confined to in-frame rearrangements and falls short of the full clone set. An unresolved V gene accounts for under half of the shortfall where checked; the remainder is of unknown origin. The V and J calls and the clone size are those of that table, but D and trimming were determined from the DNA. This sample comprises some 1,500 clones, around 24% of them detected only once. Clones ranked in the top ten supply around 7.2% of the sample.

Results the study describes overall, beyond this receptor: Higher blood T cell density associated with longer overall survival, while higher adjacent-lung clonality associated with shorter survival. Because the study design was exploratory, TCR variables were selected using unadjusted p-values without false-discovery rate correction. Uninvolved tumor-adjacent lung showed the highest T cell clonality, higher than tumor, which suggests more focused antigenic responses in the uninvolved tumor-adjacent lung. A median of approximately 57 of the top 100 tumor clones were detected in paired uninvolved adjacent lung, and under 30 of these tumor clones were also found among the top 100 clones of the paired uninvolved adjacent lung. Because multi-region sequencing of the tumors was not done, intratumor heterogeneity could not be ruled out.

Note on this clone: Its antigen target is currently unknown. Qualities for individual bases were not recorded, and no much larger clone is one base off.

This receptor was obtained from a man between 18 and 49 years old with stage II lung adenocarcinoma. Recombination joined TRBV30 with TRBJ2-7; 8 nucleotides in the junction match TRBD1. The material was normal lung tissue next to the tumor, obtained before any cancer treatment. This receptor carries the CDR3 CAWRQGAYEQYF. The bases are TGTGCCTGGAGACAGGGGGCCTACGAGCAGTACTTC.